Sequencing of this T cell receptor (beta chain) was carried out in a study of shared clonotypes between healthy human individuals. Study-wide points: Generation probabilities of non-shared clonotypes were lower (relative to those shared by all four donors).

Concerning this clone itself: Antigen unknown.

Germline lookup yields CDR1 SNHLY and CDR2 FYNNEI. The length of the CDR3 is 14 residues. Trimming stripped 5 bases from V and 6 bases from J, with 16 bases between. TCRdb keeps only in-frame clones here, not all; method: immunoSEQ multiplex PCR. The sample contains 2.3 million or so clones, about 92% of which appear only once. Splitting the CD4+ cells yielded a CD45RA+ naive subset and a CD45RA-negative memory subset. This chain uses TRBV2 with TRBJ1-1, with unresolved D. The specimen sequenced was naive CD4+ T cells from PBMCs. Subset reported: CD45RA+ positively selected. The clonotype comes from a man between 18 and 35 years old in good health. Some clones in this sample may be carry-over from other donors' samples. The chain's CDR3 is CASSPTSRRAEAFF. CDR3 DNA sequence: TGTGCCAGCAGTCCTACATCTCGGCGGGCTGAAGCTTTCTTT.